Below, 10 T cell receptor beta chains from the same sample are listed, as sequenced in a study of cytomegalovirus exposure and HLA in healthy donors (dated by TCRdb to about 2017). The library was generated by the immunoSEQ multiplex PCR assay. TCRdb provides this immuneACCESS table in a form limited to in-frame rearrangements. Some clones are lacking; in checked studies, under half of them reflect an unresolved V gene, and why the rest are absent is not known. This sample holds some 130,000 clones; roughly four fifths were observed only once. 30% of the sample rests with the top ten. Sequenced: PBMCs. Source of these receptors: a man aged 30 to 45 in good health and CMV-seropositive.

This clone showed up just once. The CDR3 DNA sequence: TGTGCCAGCAGCTTAGCGGGAGGTACAGATACGCAGTATTTT. Its protein is CASSLAGGTDTQYF. The chain joins TRBV7-9 to TRBJ2-3; D is possibly TRBD2 (6 bases). Germline V lookup: CDR1 SEHNR, CDR2 FQNEAQ (reference sequence). V lost 0 bases to trimming and J lost 3 bases, with 7 bases between them. CDR3 length equals 14 residues.

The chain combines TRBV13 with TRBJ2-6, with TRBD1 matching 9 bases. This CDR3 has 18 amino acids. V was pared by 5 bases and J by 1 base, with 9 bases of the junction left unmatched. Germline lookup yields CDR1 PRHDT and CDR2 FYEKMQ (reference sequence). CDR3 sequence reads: CASSTRTGEKSGANVLTF. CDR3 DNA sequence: TGTGCCAGCAGCACCCGGACAGGGGAAAAATCTGGGGCCAACGTCCTGACTTTC.

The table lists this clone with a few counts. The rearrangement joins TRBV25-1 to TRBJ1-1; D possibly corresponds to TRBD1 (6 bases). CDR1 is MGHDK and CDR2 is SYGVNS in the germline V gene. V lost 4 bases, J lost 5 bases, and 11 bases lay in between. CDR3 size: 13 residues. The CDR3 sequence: CASSVKQGTEAFF. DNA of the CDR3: TGTGCCAGCAGTGTAAAACAGGGAACTGAAGCTTTCTTT.

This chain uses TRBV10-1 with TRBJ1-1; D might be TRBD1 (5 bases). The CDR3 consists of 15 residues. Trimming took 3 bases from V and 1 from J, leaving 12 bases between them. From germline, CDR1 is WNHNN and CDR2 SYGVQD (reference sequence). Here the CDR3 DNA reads TGCGCCAGCAGTGATACAGGCCTTTCGAACACTGAAGCTTTCTTT. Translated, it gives CASSDTGLSNTEAFF.

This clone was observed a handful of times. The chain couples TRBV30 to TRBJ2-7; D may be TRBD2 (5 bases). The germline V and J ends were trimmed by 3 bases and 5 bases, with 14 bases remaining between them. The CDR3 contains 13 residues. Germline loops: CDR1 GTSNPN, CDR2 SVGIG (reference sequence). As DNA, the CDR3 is TGTGCCTGGAGAAGGACTGGGGTCAACGAGCAGTACTTC. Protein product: CAWRRTGVNEQYF.

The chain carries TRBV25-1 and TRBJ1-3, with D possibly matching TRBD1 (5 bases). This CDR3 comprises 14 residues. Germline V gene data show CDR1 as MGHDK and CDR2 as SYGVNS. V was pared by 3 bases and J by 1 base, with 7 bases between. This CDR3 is CASSEGLSGNTIYF. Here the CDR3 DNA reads TGTGCCAGCAGTGAGGGGCTATCTGGAAACACCATATATTTT.

CDR3 DNA sequence: TGTGCCAGCAGAGCCCGGGACACCATATATTTT. Protein product: CASRARDTIYF. V is TRBV11-2 and J is TRBJ1-3, with no clear D. V was cut by 6 bases and J by 8 bases, with 8 bases left in between. The germline V gene has CDR1 SGHAT and CDR2 FQNNGV. This CDR3 is built from 11 residues.

The CDR3 nucleotides are TGTGCTAGTGGCCCGGGTCTGAGGTATGAAAAACTGTTTTTT. It specifies CASGPGLRYEKLFF. The chain recombines TRBV12-5 with TRBJ1-4; D gene unclear. The germline V gene has CDR1 LGHNT and CDR2 FRNRAP. Trimming took 6 bases from V and 6 from J, leaving 14 bases between them. This CDR3 has 14 residues. Using reference TRBV12-5 and TRBJ1-4 for the parts outside the CDR3, the full variable domain is DARVTQTPRHKVTEMGQEVTMRCQPILGHNTVFWYRQTMMQGLELLAYFRNRAPLDDSGMPKDRFSAEMPDATLATLKIQPSEPRDSAVYFCASGPGLRYEKLFFGSGTQLSVL.

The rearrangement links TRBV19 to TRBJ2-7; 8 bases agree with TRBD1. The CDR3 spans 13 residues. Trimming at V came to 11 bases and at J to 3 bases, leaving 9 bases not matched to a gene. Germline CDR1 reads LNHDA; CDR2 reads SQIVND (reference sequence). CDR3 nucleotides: TGTGCCCGGGTTAGGACAGGGTGCTACGAGCAGTACTTC. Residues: CARVRTGCYEQYF.

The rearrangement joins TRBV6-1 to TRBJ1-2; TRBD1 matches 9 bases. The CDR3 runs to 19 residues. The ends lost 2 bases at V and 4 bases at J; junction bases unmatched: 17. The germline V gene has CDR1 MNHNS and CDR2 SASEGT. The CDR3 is CASSERVNGWTGAGYGYTF. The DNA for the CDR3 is TGTGCCAGCAGTGAACGGGTCAACGGTTGGACAGGGGCCGGCTATGGCTACACCTTC.